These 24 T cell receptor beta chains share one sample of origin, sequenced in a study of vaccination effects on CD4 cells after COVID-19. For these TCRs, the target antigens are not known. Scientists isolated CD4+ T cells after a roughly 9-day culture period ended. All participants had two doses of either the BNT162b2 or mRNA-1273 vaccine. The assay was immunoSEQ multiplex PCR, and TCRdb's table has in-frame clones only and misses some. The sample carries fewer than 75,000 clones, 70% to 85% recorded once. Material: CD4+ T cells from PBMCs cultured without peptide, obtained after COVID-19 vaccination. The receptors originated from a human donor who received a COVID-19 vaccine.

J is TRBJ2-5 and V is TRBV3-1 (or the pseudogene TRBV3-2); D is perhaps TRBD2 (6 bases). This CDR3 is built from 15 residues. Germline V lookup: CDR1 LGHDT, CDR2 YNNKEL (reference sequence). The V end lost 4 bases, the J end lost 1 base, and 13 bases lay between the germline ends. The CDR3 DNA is TGTGCCAGCAGCCGACGACGGGGGACCCAAGAGACCCAGTACTTC. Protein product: CASSRRRGTQETQYF.

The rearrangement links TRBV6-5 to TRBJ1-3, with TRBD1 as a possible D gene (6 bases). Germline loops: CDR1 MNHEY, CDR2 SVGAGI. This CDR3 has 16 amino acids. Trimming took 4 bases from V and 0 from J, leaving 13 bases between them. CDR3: CASSWTVMNSGNTIYF. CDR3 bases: TGTGCCAGCAGTTGGACAGTAATGAACTCTGGAAACACCATATATTTT.

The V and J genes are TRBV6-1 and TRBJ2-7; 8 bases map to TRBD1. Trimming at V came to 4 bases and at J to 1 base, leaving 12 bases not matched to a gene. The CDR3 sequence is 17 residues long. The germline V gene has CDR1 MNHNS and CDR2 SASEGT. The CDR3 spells CASSGILMDRASYEQYV. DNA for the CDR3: TGTGCCAGCAGTGGAATACTTATGGACAGGGCTTCCTACGAGCAGTACGTC.

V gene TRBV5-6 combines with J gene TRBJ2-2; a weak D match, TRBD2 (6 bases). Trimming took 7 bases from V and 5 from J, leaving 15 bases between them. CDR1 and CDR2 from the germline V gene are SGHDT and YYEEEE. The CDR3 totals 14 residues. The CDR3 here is CASAGRGKTGELFF. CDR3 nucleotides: TGTGCCAGCGCGGGGCGGGGTAAGACCGGGGAGCTGTTTTTT.

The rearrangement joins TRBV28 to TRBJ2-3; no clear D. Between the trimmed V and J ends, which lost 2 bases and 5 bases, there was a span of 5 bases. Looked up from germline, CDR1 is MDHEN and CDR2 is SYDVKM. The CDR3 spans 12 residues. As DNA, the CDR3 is TGTGCCAGCAGTTTACTTGTAGATACGCAGTATTTT. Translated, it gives CASSLLVDTQYF. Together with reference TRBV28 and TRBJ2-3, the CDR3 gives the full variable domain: DVKVTQSSRYLVKRTGEKVFLECVQDMDHENMFWYRQDPGLGLRLIYFSYDVKMKEKGDIPEGYSVSREKKERFSLILESASTNQTSMYLCASSLLVDTQYFGPGTRLTVL.

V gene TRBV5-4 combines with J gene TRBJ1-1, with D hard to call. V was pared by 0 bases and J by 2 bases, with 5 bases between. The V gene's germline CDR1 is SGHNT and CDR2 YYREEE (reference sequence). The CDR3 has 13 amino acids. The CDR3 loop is CASSLDTNTEAFF. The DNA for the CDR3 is TGTGCCAGCAGCTTGGACACAAACACTGAAGCTTTCTTT.

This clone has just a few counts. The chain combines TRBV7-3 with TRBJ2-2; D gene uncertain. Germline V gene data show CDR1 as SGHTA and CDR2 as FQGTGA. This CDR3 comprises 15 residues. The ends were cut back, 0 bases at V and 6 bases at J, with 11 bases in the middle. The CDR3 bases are TGTGCCAGCAGCTTAACACTTGGTAGCCCCGGGGAGCTGTTTTTT. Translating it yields CASSLTLGSPGELFF.

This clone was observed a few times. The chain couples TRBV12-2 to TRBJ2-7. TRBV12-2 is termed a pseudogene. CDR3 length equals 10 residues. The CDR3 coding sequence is TGTGCAAGTCGCGCCTACGAGCAGTACGTC. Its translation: CASRAYEQYV.

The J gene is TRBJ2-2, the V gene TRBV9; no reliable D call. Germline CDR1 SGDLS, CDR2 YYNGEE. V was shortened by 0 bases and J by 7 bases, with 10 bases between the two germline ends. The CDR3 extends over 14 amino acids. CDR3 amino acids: CASSVASLYGELFF. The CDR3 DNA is TGTGCCAGCAGCGTAGCCAGTCTGTACGGGGAGCTGTTTTTT.

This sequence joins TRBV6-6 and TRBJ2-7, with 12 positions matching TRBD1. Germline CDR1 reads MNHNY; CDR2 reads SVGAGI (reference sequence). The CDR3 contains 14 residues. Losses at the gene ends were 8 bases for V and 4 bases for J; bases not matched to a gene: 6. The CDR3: CASLRDRGHYEQYV. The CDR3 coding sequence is TGTGCCAGCCTAAGGGACAGGGGGCATTACGAGCAGTACGTC.

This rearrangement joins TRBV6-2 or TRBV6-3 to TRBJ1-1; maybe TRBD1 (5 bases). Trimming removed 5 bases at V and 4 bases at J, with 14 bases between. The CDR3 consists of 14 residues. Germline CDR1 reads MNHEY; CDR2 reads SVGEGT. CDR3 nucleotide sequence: TGTGCCAGCAGTCCGCCTTGGGGGTCCACTGAAGCTTTCTTT. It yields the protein CASSPPWGSTEAFF.

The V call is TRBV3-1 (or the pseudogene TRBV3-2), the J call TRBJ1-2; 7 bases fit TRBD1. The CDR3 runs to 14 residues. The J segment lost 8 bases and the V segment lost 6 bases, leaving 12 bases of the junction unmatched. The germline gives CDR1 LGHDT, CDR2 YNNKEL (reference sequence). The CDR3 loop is CASSFRDSLGGYTF. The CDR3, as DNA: TGTGCCAGCAGTTTCCGGGACAGCCTTGGAGGCTACACCTTC.

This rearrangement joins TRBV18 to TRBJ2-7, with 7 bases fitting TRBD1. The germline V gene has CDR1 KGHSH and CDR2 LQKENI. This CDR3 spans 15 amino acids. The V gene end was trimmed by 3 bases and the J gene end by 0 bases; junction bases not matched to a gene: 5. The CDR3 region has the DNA TGTGCCAGCTCACCGCGACAGGGCCCCTCCTACGAGCAGTACGTC. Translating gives CASSPRQGPSYEQYV.

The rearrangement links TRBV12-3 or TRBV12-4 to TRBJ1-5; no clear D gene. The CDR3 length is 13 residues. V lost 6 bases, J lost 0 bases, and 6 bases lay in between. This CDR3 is CASSRNSNQPQHF. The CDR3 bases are TGTGCCAGCAGCAGAAATAGCAATCAGCCCCAGCATTTT.

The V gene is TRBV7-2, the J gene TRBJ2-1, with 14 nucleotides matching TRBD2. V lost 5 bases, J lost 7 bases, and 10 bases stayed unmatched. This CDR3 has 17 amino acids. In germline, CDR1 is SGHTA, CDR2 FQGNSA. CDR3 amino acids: CASSRSRLAGGRNEQFF. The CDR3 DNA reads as TGTGCCAGCAGCCGTTCCAGACTAGCGGGGGGGCGAAATGAGCAGTTCTTC.

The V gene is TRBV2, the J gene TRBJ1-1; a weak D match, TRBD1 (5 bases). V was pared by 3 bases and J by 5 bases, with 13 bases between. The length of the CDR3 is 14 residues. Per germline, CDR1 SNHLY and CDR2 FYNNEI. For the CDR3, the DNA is TGTGCCAGCAGTGACGTGGGAAGGGGAACTGAAGCTTTCTTT. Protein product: CASSDVGRGTEAFF. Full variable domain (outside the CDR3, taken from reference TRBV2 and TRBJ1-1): EPEVTQTPSHQVTQMGQEVILRCVPISNHLYFYWYRQILGQKVEFLVSFYNNEISEKSEIFDDQFSVERPDGSNFTLKIRSTKLEDSAMYFCASSDVGRGTEAFFGQGTRLTVV.

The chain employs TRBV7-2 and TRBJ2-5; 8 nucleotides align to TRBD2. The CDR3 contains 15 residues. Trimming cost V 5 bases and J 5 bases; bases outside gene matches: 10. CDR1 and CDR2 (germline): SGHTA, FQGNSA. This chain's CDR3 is CASSPIGLAGETQYF. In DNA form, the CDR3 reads TGTGCCAGCAGCCCCATCGGATTAGCGGGGGAGACCCAGTACTTC.

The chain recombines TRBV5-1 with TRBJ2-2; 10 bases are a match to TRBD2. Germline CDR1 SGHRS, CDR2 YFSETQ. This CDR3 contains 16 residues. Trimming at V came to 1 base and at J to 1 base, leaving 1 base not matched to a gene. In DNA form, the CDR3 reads TGCGCCAGCAGCTTGCGGACTAGCGGGAACACCGGGGAGCTGTTTTTT. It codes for CASSLRTSGNTGELFF.

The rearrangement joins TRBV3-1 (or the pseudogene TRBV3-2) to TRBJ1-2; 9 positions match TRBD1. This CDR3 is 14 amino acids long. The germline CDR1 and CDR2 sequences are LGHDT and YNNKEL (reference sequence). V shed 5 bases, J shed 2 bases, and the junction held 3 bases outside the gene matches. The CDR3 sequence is CASSKGTGNYGYTF. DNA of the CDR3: TGTGCCAGCAGCAAAGGGACAGGGAACTATGGCTACACCTTC.

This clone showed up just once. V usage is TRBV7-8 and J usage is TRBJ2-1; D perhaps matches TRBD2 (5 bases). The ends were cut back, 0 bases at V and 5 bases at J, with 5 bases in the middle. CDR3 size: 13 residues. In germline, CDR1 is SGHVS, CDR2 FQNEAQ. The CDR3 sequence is CASSLAGNNEQFF. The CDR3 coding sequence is TGTGCCAGCAGCTTAGCCGGGAACAATGAGCAGTTCTTC.

In DNA form, the CDR3 reads TGTGCCACCAGTGATCCCCGACAGGGGACCGGCCAGCCCCAGCATTTT. Translating it yields CATSDPRQGTGQPQHF. The J gene is TRBJ1-5, the V gene TRBV24-1, with 8 positions matching TRBD1. From germline, CDR1 is KGHDR and CDR2 SFDVKD. Trimming cost V 3 bases and J 7 bases; bases outside gene matches: 10. This CDR3 comprises 16 residues.

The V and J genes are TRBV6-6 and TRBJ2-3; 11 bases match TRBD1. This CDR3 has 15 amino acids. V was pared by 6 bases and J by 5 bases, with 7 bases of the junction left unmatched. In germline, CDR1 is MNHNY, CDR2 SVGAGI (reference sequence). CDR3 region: CASSLTGTGGDTQYF. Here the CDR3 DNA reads TGTGCCAGCAGCCTAACCGGGACAGGGGGAGATACGCAGTATTTT.

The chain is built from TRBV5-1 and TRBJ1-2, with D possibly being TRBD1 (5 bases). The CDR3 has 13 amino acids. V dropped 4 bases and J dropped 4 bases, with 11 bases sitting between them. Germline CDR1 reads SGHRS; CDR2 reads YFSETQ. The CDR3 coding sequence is TGCGCCAGCAGCAACGACGGGACCTATGGCTACACCTTC. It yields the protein CASSNDGTYGYTF.

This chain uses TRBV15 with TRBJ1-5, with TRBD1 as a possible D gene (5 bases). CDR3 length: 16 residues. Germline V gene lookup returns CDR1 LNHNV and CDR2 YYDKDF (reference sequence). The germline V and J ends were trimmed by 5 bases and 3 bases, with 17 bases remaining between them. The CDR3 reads CATSLTGGAFNQPQHF. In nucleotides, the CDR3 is TGTGCCACCAGCCTGACCGGTGGGGCCTTCAATCAGCCCCAGCATTTT.